One and the same sample provided the 26 T cell receptor beta chains below, sequenced in a study of T cells after yellow fever vaccination. TCRdb independently ran MiXCR on the 5' RACE reads; one entry per CDR3 protein. This table holds a few hundred thousand distinct CDR3 sequences, 6.9% found once. Sequences were derived from CD4+ T cells sorted from PBMCs, sampled 15 days after the yellow fever booster vaccination. These receptors were obtained from a man in his thirties or forties who received the YFV17D yellow fever vaccine.

Concerning this clonotype: A much larger clonotype is one base distant, so this may be a read error. The J gene is TRBJ1-2, the V gene TRBV20-1; D remains ambiguous. Per germline, CDR1 DFQATT and CDR2 SNEGSKA (reference sequence). The CDR3 totals 11 residues. V dropped 5 bases and J dropped 8 bases, with 12 bases sitting between them. The CDR3 DNA follows: TGCAGTGCTGATGCGGCGGACGGCTACACCTTC. This gives the protein CSADAADGYTF.

This clonotype was recorded many times. The chain has TRBV18 and TRBJ1-5, with D possibly being TRBD1 (5 bases). Germline V gives CDR1 KGHSH, CDR2 LQKENI. Trimming took off 6 bases at V and 5 bases at J, with 8 bases between the two ends. The CDR3 contains 12 residues. The CDR3 region has the DNA TGTGCCAGCTCCCGGGGGGATCAGCCCCAGCATTTT. Amino acids: CASSRGDQPQHF. Together with reference TRBV18 and TRBJ1-5, the CDR3 gives the full variable domain: NAGVMQNPRHLVRRRGQEARLRCSPMKGHSHVYWYRQLPEEGLKFMVYLQKENIIDESGMPKERFSAEFPKEGPSILRIQQVVRGDSAAYFCASSRGDQPQHFGDGTRLSIL.

J is TRBJ2-7 and V is TRBV18; 11 bases match TRBD1. Germline V lookup: CDR1 KGHSH, CDR2 LQKENI. CDR3 length: 15 amino acids. V was pared by 3 bases and J by 3 bases, with 4 bases of the junction left unmatched. The CDR3 nucleotides are TGTGCCAGCTCACCTCCCGGGACAGGGGGCTACGAGCAGTACTTC. The encoded protein is CASSPPGTGGYEQYF.

J is TRBJ2-2 and V is TRBV4-2; 9 bases are shared with TRBD2. The CDR3 runs to 18 residues. CDR1 LGHNA and CDR2 YNFKEQ come from the germline V gene. V dropped 4 bases and J dropped 6; count of bases not matched to a gene: 15. This CDR3 reads CASSPKAPLSGRAGELFF. As DNA, the CDR3 is TGTGCCAGCAGCCCTAAGGCCCCACTTAGCGGGAGAGCCGGGGAGCTGTTTTTT.

This clonotype was detected ten times or more. This chain links TRBV20-1 with TRBJ1-1; D is uncertain. This CDR3 has 11 amino acids. CDR1 is DFQATT, CDR2 SNEGSKA, per germline (reference sequence). V gave up 5 bases and J gave up 6 bases, with 10 bases separating them. As DNA, the CDR3 is TGCAGTGCTGGGCCCGGGCCTGAAGCTTTCTTT. Translating gives CSAGPGPEAFF.

This clonotype was observed many times. The CDR3 DNA is TGCGCCAGCAGCCACCCCGGGACAGGGGCAAACACCATATATTTT. As protein: CASSHPGTGANTIYF. The rearrangement joins TRBV4-1 to TRBJ1-3; 10 bases are shared with TRBD1. Germline CDR1 reads MGHRA; CDR2 reads YSYEKL. The J segment lost 6 bases and the V segment lost 3 bases, leaving 5 bases of the junction unmatched. This CDR3 comprises 15 residues.

V is TRBV27 and J is TRBJ2-1, with 9 bases matching TRBD2. This CDR3 comprises 16 residues. V lost 1 base and J lost 4; bases outside the gene matches: 5. CDR1 is MNHEY, CDR2 SMNVEV, per germline (reference sequence). The CDR3, as DNA: TGTGCCAGCAGTTTATTAGGGACTAGCTCTTACAATGAGCAGTTCTTC. Amino acid sequence: CASSLLGTSSYNEQFF.

The table lists this clonotype with many counts. The gene calls are TRBV10-3 and TRBJ2-7; D call uncertain. There are 12 residues in the CDR3. V was shortened by 8 bases and J by 0 bases, with 8 bases between the two germline ends. Per the germline V gene, CDR1 is ENHRY and CDR2 is SYGVKD. CDR3 DNA: TGTGCCATCTCGACAACCTCCTACGAGCAGTACTTC. The encoded protein is CAISTTSYEQYF.

The chain couples TRBV3-1 to TRBJ2-7; D is perhaps TRBD1 or TRBD2 (6 bases each). CDR1 and CDR2 from the germline V gene are LGHDT and YNNKEL (reference sequence). There are 16 residues in the CDR3. With 1 base removed from V and 3 bases from J, the gap between germline ends came to 16 bases. The CDR3 coding sequence is TGTGCCAGCAGCCAAGGGAGGGGGGATCGAGGCTACGAGCAGTACTTC. Translating gives CASSQGRGDRGYEQYF.

Only a few counts were recorded for this clonotype. The chain joins TRBV7-6 to TRBJ1-4, with unresolved D. Trimming took 5 bases from V and 7 from J, leaving 11 bases between them. Germline values: CDR1 SGHVS, CDR2 FNYEAQ. CDR3 size: 13 residues. CDR3 region: CASSPLPSEKLFF. CDR3 in DNA: TGTGCCAGCAGCCCCCTACCGAGTGAAAAACTGTTTTTT.

This clonotype occurred many times. The V call is TRBV20-1, the J call TRBJ2-5; D remains unclear. This CDR3 has 13 residues. The V end was cut by 6 bases, the J end by 2 bases, with 13 bases between. Germline assignment: CDR1 DFQATT and CDR2 SNEGSKA (reference sequence). CDR3 amino acids: CSASRVTQETQYF. Here the CDR3 DNA reads TGCAGTGCGTCCCGCGTAACTCAAGAGACCCAGTACTTC.

This clonotype was seen at least ten times. The V and J genes are TRBV28 and TRBJ2-7; TRBD2 might be the D (6 bases). V lost 1 base, J lost 2 bases, and 12 bases lay in between. The CDR3 spans 15 residues. Germline V gene lookup returns CDR1 MDHEN and CDR2 SYDVKM. Written as DNA, the CDR3 is TGTGCCAGCAGTTTATTTCAGGGAGGTCCCTACGAGCAGTACTTC. This translates into CASSLFQGGPYEQYF.

About this clonotype itself: A much larger clone sits a single nucleotide away, making a read error possible. The chain is built from TRBV9 and TRBJ2-1; 8 nucleotides align to TRBD2. CDR3 length: 16 residues. Germline V gene data show CDR1 as SGDLS and CDR2 as YYNGEE. This CDR3 reads CASIVGIAGRNNEQFF. For the CDR3, the DNA is TGTGCCAGCATCGTAGGTATAGCGGGAAGGAACAATGAGCAGTTCTTC.

The CDR3, as DNA: TGTGCCAGCAGCTACCGGGACTACTACAATGAGCAGTTCTTC. Translating gives CASSYRDYYNEQFF. V and J are TRBV7-2 and TRBJ2-1, with 7 bases that match TRBD2. The CDR3 has 14 residues. Germline V CDR1 and CDR2: SGHTA, FQGNSA. Germline trimming cut 4 bases from V and 3 bases from J; bases unmatched to any gene: 3.

This clonotype came up a few times. The V call is TRBV20-1, the J call TRBJ2-1, with 11 bases that match TRBD2. Trimming removed 5 bases from V and 3 bases from J; junction bases left unmatched: 3. Germline V gene lookup returns CDR1 DFQATT and CDR2 SNEGSKA (reference sequence). The CDR3 runs to 14 residues. The CDR3 DNA sequence: TGCAGTGCTTTGACTAGCGGGATCTACAATGAGCAGTTCTTC. It codes for CSALTSGIYNEQFF.

This clonotype has more than one count but fewer than ten. The chain carries TRBV12-3 or TRBV12-4 and TRBJ2-7, with 13 nucleotides matching TRBD2. CDR3 size: 18 residues. V lost 0 bases to trimming and J lost 4 bases; unmatched junction nucleotides: 9. This CDR3 is CASSLATSGRMTYYEQYF. The CDR3 nucleotides are TGTGCCAGCAGTTTAGCGACTAGCGGGAGGATGACGTATTACGAGCAGTACTTC.

This clonotype was detected ten times or more. The chain carries TRBV5-1 and TRBJ2-5, with 9 nucleotides matching TRBD1. CDR1 and CDR2 (germline): SGHRS, YFSETQ. The CDR3 consists of 14 residues. V gave up 6 bases and J gave up 5 bases; unmatched junction bases: 8. CDR3 sequence: CASTTDRGGETQYF. CDR3 bases: TGCGCCAGCACCACGGACAGGGGAGGGGAGACCCAGTACTTC.

With regard to this clonotype: With a much larger clone just one base away, this may be a read error. Here the CDR3 DNA reads TGTGCCAGCTCATCGGGGGCCCATGAGACCCAGTACTTC. Protein: CASSSGAHETQYF. The chain carries TRBV18 and TRBJ2-5; D possibly matches TRBD1 or TRBD2 (6 bases each). Germline V gives CDR1 KGHSH, CDR2 LQKENI. Trimming took off 5 bases at V and 5 bases at J, with 12 bases between the two ends. CDR3 size: 13 residues.

This clonotype was observed at least ten times. The genes are TRBV15 and TRBJ2-1, with D unclear. Germline V gene lookup returns CDR1 LNHNV and CDR2 YYDKDF (reference sequence). V shed 0 bases and J shed 8 bases, with 8 bases lying between them. The CDR3 totals 13 residues. The CDR3, as DNA: TGTGCCACCAGCAGAGATCTTGGCGATGAGCAGTTCTTC. Its protein product is CATSRDLGDEQFF.

This clonotype was recorded a few times. The chain combines TRBV14 with TRBJ2-1; the D is unclear. V gave up 4 bases and J gave up 9 bases, with 10 bases separating them. Germline V gene lookup returns CDR1 SGHDN and CDR2 FVKESK. The CDR3 totals 12 residues. CDR3 region: CASSPGRLEQFF. The CDR3 coding sequence is TGTGCCAGCAGCCCCGGGCGGCTTGAGCAGTTCTTC.

This clonotype came up many times. The gene calls are TRBV24-1 and TRBJ2-7; D might be TRBD1 (6 bases). V lost 3 bases and J 2 bases, leaving 16 bases between the germline ends. Germline CDR1 KGHDR, CDR2 SFDVKD. This CDR3 has 16 residues. For the CDR3, the DNA is TGTGCCACCAGTGATCCCACAGGGCCCATGCCCTACGAGCAGTACTTC. This translates into CATSDPTGPMPYEQYF.

A note on this clonotype: With a much larger clone just one base away, this may be a read error. V is TRBV12-3 or TRBV12-4 and J is TRBJ2-5, with 9 nucleotides matching TRBD2. The CDR3 length is 15 residues. V shed 8 bases and J 5 bases; nucleotides not matched to a gene: 12. CDR3 residues: CASAFSSGKAETQYF. DNA for the CDR3: TGTGCCAGCGCCTTTTCTAGCGGGAAGGCGGAGACCCAGTACTTC.

The chain carries TRBV5-4 and TRBJ2-7, with D perhaps being TRBD1 or TRBD2 (5 bases each). The CDR3 contains 14 residues. Trimming took off 3 bases at V and 7 bases at J, with 17 bases between the two ends. CDR1 SGHNT and CDR2 YYREEE come from the germline V gene (reference sequence). In nucleotides, the CDR3 is TGTGCCAGCAGCTGGGGACCGAAGGTTGGGGAGCAGTACTTC. Its translation: CASSWGPKVGEQYF.

This clonotype appeared a few times. V gene TRBV20-1 combines with J gene TRBJ2-1; 11 bases fit TRBD2. V lost 4 bases to trimming and J lost 8 bases; unmatched junction nucleotides: 10. Looked up from germline, CDR1 is DFQATT and CDR2 is SNEGSKA (reference sequence). The CDR3 is made up of 15 amino acids. The CDR3 sequence: CSAKLSGRGRYEQFF. For the CDR3, the DNA is TGCAGTGCTAAACTTAGCGGGAGGGGTCGGTATGAGCAGTTCTTC.

This clonotype has more than one count but fewer than ten. CDR3 DNA sequence: TGTGCCAGTAGCCAAGGACCCGAGACCCAGTACTTC. Its translation: CASSQGPETQYF. The chain employs TRBV19 and TRBJ2-5; D gene ambiguous. Trimming took off 6 bases at V and 5 bases at J, with 10 bases between the two ends. Germline V lookup: CDR1 LNHDA, CDR2 SQIVND (reference sequence). This CDR3 comprises 12 residues.

This clonotype has a handful of counts. The chain carries TRBV5-1 and TRBJ1-5; D remains unclear. This CDR3 region has 13 residues. V lost 0 bases to trimming and J lost 5 bases, with 6 bases between them. The germline V gene encodes CDR1 SGHRS and CDR2 YFSETQ. The CDR3 loop reads CASSLDGDQPQHF. CDR3 in DNA: TGCGCCAGCAGCTTGGACGGAGATCAGCCCCAGCATTTT.